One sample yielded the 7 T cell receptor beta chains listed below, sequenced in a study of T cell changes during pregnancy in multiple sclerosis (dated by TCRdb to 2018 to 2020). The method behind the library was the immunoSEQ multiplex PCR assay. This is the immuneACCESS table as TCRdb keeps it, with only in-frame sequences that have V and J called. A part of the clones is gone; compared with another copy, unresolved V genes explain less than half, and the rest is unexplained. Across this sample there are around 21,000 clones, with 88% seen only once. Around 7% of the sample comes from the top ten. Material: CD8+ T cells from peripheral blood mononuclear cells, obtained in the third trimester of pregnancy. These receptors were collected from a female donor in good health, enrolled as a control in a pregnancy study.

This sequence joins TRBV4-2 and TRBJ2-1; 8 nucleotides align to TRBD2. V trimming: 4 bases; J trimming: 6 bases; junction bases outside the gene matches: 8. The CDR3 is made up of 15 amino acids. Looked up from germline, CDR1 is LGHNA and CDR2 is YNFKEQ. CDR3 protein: CASSPWEREFNEQFF. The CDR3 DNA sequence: TGTGCCAGCAGCCCCTGGGAGCGGGAGTTCAATGAGCAGTTCTTC.

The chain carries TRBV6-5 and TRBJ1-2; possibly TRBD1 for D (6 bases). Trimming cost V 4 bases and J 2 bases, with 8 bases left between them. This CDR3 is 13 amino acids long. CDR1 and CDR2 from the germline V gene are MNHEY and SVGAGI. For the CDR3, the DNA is TGTGCCAGCAGTTCCGGACAGAACTATGGCTACACCTTC. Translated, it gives CASSSGQNYGYTF.

The CDR3 DNA follows: TGTGCCAGCAGTGACGAACAGGGTTTGACTAATGAAAAACTGTTTTTT. Its translation: CASSDEQGLTNEKLFF. The chain couples TRBV2 to TRBJ1-4; D may be TRBD1 (6 bases). In germline, CDR1 is SNHLY, CDR2 FYNNEI. The ends were cut back, 3 bases at V and 2 bases at J, with 13 bases in the middle. The CDR3 has 16 amino acids.

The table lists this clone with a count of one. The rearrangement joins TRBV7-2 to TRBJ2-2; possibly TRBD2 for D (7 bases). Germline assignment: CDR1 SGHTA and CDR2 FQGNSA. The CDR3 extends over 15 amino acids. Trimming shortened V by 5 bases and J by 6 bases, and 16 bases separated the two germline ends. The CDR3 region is CASSQGGGRAGELFF. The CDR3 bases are TGTGCCAGCAGCCAAGGGGGGGGTCGGGCCGGGGAGCTGTTTTTT.

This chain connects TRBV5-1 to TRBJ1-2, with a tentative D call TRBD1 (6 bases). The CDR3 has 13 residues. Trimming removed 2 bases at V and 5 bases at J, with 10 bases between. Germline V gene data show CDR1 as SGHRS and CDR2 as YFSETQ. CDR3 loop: CASSLPDRYGYTF. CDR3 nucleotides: TGCGCCAGCAGCTTACCGGACAGATATGGCTACACCTTC.

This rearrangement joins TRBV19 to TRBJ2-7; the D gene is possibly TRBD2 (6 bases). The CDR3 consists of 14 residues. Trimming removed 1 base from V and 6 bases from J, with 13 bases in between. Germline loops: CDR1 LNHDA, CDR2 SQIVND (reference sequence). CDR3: CASSIGREWSEQYF. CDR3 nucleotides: TGTGCCAGTAGTATAGGTCGGGAGTGGTCCGAGCAGTACTTC.

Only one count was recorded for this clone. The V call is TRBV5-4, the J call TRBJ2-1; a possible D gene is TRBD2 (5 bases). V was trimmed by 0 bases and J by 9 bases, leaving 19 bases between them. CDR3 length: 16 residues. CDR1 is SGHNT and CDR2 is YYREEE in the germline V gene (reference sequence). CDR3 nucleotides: TGTGCCAGCAGCTTGGTGATTGGAGAGGGCCCAGTTGAGCAGTTCTTC. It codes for CASSLVIGEGPVEQFF. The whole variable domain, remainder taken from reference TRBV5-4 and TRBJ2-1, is ETGVTQSPTHLIKTRGQQVTLRCSSQSGHNTVSWYQQALGQGPQFIFQYYREEENGRGNFPPRFSGLQFPNYSSELNVNALELDDSALYLCASSLVIGEGPVEQFFGPGTRLTVL.